The source of this T cell receptor beta chain is a study of CD8 T cell repertoires and HIV-1 epitope variants. Study background: Twenty-five autologous and known Gag and Nef epitope variant peptides each stimulated T cells separately. Epitopes were three Gag families plus Nef HW9 and YT9. Enriched T cells were co-cultured with equal autologous T cell-negative cells.

Details on this clone: Its matching antigen is unknown.

Profiled with immunoSEQ multiplex PCR; TCRdb holds only in-frame clones, not every one. This table holds 4,500 to 6,500 clones, approximately 62% found once. The source of this sequence is a male donor with HIV. Sequenced input: cultured CD8+ T cells derived from PBMCs.

CDR3 loop: CASSLAPSGGAVEQYF. As DNA, the CDR3 is TGTGCCAGCAGCTTGGCCCCTAGCGGGGGGGCGGTTGAGCAGTACTTC. The V gene is TRBV5-6, the J gene TRBJ2-7; the match to TRBD2 covers 12 bases. The CDR3 length is 16 residues. The V gene end was trimmed by 0 bases and the J gene end by 7 bases; junction bases not matched to a gene: 8. The germline V gene encodes CDR1 SGHDT and CDR2 YYEEEE. The complete variable domain, with remaining parts taken from reference TRBV5-6 and TRBJ2-7, reads DAGVTQSPTHLIKTRGQQVTLRCSPKSGHDTVSWYQQALGQGPQFIFQYYEEEERQRGNFPDRFSGHQFPNYSSELNVNALLLGDSALYLCASSLAPSGGAVEQYFGPGTRLTVT.